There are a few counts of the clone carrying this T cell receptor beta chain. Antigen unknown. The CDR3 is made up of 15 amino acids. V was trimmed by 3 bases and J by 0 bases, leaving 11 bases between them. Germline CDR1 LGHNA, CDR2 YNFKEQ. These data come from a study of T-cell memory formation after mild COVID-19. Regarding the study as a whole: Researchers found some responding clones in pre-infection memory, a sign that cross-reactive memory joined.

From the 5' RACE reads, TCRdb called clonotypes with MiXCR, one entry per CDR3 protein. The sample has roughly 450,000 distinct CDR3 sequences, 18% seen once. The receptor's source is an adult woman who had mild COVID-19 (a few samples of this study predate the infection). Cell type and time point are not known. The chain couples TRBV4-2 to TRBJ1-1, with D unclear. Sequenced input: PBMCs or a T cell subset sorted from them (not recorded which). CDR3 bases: TGTGCCAGCAGCCAGTATTCCCTGATGAACACTGAAGCTTTCTTT. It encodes CASSQYSLMNTEAFF.